The text below deals with one TCR beta chain. The data are from a study of blood T cell repertoires in COVID-19. Study as a whole: Samples taken during acute and convalescent COVID-19 were collected in the United States, Italy and Spain. The cDNA or gDNA used as material had been derived from T cells, B-cell-depleted T cells, or PBMCs.

J gave up 6 bases and V 6 bases, and 10 bases lay outside the gene matches. Germline-derived CDR1 and CDR2 are MNHEY and SVGAGI. The CDR3 loop spans 15 amino acids. Authors' methods: Estimated nucleated cell counts came from reference gene primer amplification. The assay was immunoSEQ multiplex PCR, and TCRdb's table has in-frame clones only and misses some. Clonal size and the V and J genes are those of that table, whereas D and trimming came from the DNA. The sample comprises around 260,000 clones, around 87% of which are singletons, and about 2.1% rests with the top ten. The material sequenced was peripheral blood. The receptor comes from a woman in her forties or fifties with acute or convalescent COVID-19. V is TRBV6-5 and J is TRBJ1-2; 10 nucleotides line up with TRBD1. CDR3 in amino acids: CASRRPRDRGDGYTF. DNA for the CDR3: TGTGCCAGCAGGAGGCCCAGGGACAGGGGAGATGGCTACACCTTC.